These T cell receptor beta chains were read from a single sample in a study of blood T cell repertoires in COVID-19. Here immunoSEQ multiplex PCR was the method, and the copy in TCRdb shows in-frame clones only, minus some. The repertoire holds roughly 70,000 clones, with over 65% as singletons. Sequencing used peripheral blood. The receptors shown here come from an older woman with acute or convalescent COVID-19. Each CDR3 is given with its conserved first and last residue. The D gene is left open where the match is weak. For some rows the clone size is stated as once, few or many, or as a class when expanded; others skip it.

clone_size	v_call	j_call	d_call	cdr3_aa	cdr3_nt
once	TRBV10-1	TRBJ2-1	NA	CASSAGLKRNEQFF	TGCGCCAGCAGTGCGGGACTTAAGAGGAATGAGCAGTTCTTC
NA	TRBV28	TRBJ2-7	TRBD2	CASRNARGGAAEQYF	TGTGCCAGCAGGAACGCTCGGGGGGGGGCAGCCGAGCAGTACTTC
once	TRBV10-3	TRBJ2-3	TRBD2	CAIRPGLVKDTQYF	TGTGCCATCAGGCCCGGACTAGTTAAAGATACGCAGTATTTT
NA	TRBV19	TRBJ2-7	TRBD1	CASSVQTGNYEQYF	TGTGCCAGTAGTGTCCAGACAGGGAACTACGAGCAGTACTTC
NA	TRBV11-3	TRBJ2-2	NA	CASSKEGLTNTGELFF	TGTGCCAGCAGCAAAGAGGGACTGACGAACACCGGGGAGCTGTTTTTT
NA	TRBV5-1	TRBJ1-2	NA	CASSSSGGYTF	TGCGCCAGCAGTAGTTCCGGTGGCTACACCTTC
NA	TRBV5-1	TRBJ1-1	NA	CASSTGQPRNPEAFF	TGCGCCAGCAGCACCGGACAGCCCCGGAATCCTGAAGCTTTCTTT
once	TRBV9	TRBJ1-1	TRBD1	CASSTRGNMNTEAFF	TGTGCCAGCAGCACCAGGGGGAATATGAACACTGAAGCTTTCTTT
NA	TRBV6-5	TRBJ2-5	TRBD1	CASSFGTGKETQYF	TGTGCCAGCAGTTTCGGGACAGGGAAAGAGACCCAGTACTTC
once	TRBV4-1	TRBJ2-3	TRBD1	CASSQRQGFGTDTQYF	TGCGCCAGCAGCCAGAGACAGGGTTTTGGAACAGATACGCAGTATTTT
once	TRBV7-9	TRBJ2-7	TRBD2	CASSSRGGVGELF	TGTGCCAGCAGCTCCCGCGGGGGAGTTGGAGAACTTTTC
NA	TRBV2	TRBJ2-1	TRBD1	CASSAEGGRGYNEQFF	TGTGCCAGCAGTGCAGAAGGGGGCCGGGGCTACAATGAGCAGTTCTTC
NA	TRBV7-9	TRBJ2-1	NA	CASSIPQGPSYNEQFF	TGTGCCAGCAGCATACCTCAGGGTCCCTCCTACAATGAGCAGTTCTTC
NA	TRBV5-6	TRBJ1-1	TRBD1	CASSVQGVRGTEAFF	TGTGCCAGCAGCGTACAGGGGGTCCGGGGCACTGAAGCTTTCTTT
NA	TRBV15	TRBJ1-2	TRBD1	CATSRAQGARGGYTF	TGTGCCACCAGCAGAGCACAGGGGGCGCGAGGGGGCTACACCTTC
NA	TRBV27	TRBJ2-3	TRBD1	CASSLRPGGADTQYF	TGTGCCAGCAGTTTACGGCCAGGGGGCGCAGATACGCAGTATTTT
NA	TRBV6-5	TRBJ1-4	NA	CASRPTGMANEKLFF	TGTGCCAGCAGACCTACAGGGATGGCGAATGAAAAACTGTTTTTT
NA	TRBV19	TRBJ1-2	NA	CASTQDRAYHGYTF	TGTGCCAGTACCCAAGACAGAGCCTACCATGGCTACACCTTC
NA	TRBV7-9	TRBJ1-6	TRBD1	CASSQGQGFYNSPLHF	TGTGCCAGCAGCCAGGGACAGGGCTTTTATAATTCACCCCTCCACTTT
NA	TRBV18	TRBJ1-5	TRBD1	CASSLGTGLQPQHF	TGTGCCAGCTCACTCGGGACAGGGCTACAGCCCCAGCATTTT
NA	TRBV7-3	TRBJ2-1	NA	CASNMLGLDEQFF	TGTGCCAGCAACATGCTAGGTTTGGATGAGCAGTTCTTC
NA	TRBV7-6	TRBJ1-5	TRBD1	CASSRDRGTNQPQHF	TGTGCCAGCAGCCGGGACAGGGGCACAAATCAGCCCCAGCATTTT
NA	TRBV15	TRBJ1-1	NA	CATSRAAPGESEAFF	TGTGCCACCAGCAGAGCTGCGCCAGGGGAGAGTGAAGCTTTCTTT
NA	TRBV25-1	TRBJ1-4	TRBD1	CASSSGGTGGVEKLFF	TGTGCCAGCAGTTCAGGAGGGACAGGGGGCGTTGAAAAACTGTTTTTT
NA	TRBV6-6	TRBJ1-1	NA	CASSYRVDLGNTEAFF	TGTGCCAGCAGTTACAGGGTGGACTTGGGGAACACTGAAGCTTTCTTT
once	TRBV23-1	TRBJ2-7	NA	CASSPFDSYEQYF	TGCGCCAGCAGTCCGTTTGACAGCTACGAGCAGTACTTC
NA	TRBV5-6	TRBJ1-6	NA	CASSGLRGSYNSPLHF	TGTGCCAGCAGCGGCTTGCGGGGATCCTATAATTCACCCCTCCACTTT
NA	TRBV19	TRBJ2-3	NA	CASSIGQVSTDTQYF	TGTGCCAGTAGTATAGGTCAGGTTAGCACAGATACGCAGTATTTT
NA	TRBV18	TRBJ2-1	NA	CASSPIRWEAQFF	TGTGCCAGCTCGCCCATCCGTTGGGAGGCGCAGTTCTTC
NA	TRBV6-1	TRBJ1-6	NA	CASSDNRESSPLHF	TGTGCCAGCAGTGATAACAGGGAGAGTTCACCCCTCCACTTT
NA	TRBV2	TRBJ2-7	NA	CASSVMQYEQYF	TGTGCCAGCAGTGTTATGCAGTACGAGCAGTACTTC
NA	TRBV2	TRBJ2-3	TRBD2	CASRAGLAGGVDTQYF	TGTGCCAGCAGAGCCGGACTAGCGGGAGGGGTAGATACGCAGTATTTT
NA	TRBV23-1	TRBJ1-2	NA	CASSLTGAGIDYGYTF	TGCGCCAGCAGTCTTACTGGGGCGGGGATAGACTATGGCTACACCTTC
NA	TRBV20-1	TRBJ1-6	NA	CSASVNRVYNSPLHF	TGCAGTGCTAGTGTGAACAGGGTGTATAATTCACCCCTCCACTTT
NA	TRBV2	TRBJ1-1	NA	CASSGGRDNTEAFF	TGTGCCAGCAGTGGAGGGAGGGATAACACTGAAGCTTTCTTT
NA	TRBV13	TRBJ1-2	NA	CASSRQSNYGYTF	TGTGCCAGCAGCCGACAGTCAAACTATGGCTACACCTTC
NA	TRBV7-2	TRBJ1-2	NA	CASSPSYGYTF	TGTGCCAGCAGCCCTAGCTATGGCTACACCTTC
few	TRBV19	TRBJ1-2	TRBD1	CASSIRTGANYGYTF	TGTGCCAGTAGTATCCGGACAGGGGCTAACTATGGCTACACCTTC
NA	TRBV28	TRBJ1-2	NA	CASSLRQYYGYTF	TGTGCCAGCAGCTTAAGACAGTACTATGGCTACACCTTC
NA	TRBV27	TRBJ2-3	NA	CASSSPGHPTDTQYF	TGTGCCAGCAGTTCCCCGGGACACCCCACAGATACGCAGTATTTT
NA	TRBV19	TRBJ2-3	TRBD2	CASSPSGLSTDTQYF	TGTGCCAGTAGCCCTAGCGGCCTTAGCACAGATACGCAGTATTTT
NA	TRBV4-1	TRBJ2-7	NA	CASSQSFGAREQYF	TGCGCCAGCAGCCAATCATTTGGGGCGAGGGAGCAGTACTTC
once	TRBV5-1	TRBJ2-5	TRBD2	CASSLLPTSGEHETQYF	TGCGCCAGCAGCCTACTCCCCACTAGCGGGGAACACGAGACCCAGTACTTC
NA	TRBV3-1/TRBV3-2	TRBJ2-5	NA	CASRSYLSQETQYF	TGTGCCAGCAGGTCATACTTGAGCCAAGAGACCCAGTACTTC
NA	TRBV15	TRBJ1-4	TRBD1	CATSRVWQQGFYEKLFF	TGTGCCACCAGCAGAGTATGGCAACAGGGGTTCTATGAAAAACTGTTTTTT
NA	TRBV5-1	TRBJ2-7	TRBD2	CASSTLTSGRHEQYF	TGCGCCAGCAGCACCTTGACTAGCGGGAGACACGAGCAGTACTTC
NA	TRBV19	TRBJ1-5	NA	CASSLNMLAGLDNQPQHF	TGTGCCAGTAGCCTCAACATGCTCGCTGGGCTCGACAATCAGCCCCAGCATTTT
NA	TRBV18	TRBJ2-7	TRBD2	CASSPEAGTSGYLRCYEQYF	TGTGCCAGCTCACCAGAAGCAGGGACTAGCGGGTATCTACGATGCTACGAGCAGTACTTC
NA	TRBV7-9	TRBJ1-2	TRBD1	CASSTLAAGTGARRGGYTF	TGTGCCAGCAGCACCCTAGCGGCCGGGACAGGGGCCCGGAGGGGTGGCTACACCTTC
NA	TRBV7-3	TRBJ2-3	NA	CASSLRGRGLATDTQYF	TGTGCCAGCAGCTTAAGGGGCCGGGGGTTGGCGACAGATACGCAGTATTTT
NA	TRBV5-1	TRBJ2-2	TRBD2	CASSLTSGRAGELFF	TGCGCCAGCAGCTTGACTAGCGGGAGAGCCGGGGAGCTGTTTTTT
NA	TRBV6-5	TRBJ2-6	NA	CASSTGSGANVLTF	TGTGCCAGCAGTACAGGGTCCGGGGCCAACGTCCTGACTTTC
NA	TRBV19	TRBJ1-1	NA	CASTDGVGALGTEAFF	TGTGCCAGTACCGATGGGGTAGGGGCCCTGGGCACTGAAGCTTTCTTT
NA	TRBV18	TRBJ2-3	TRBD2	CASSPRRAGHTDTQYF	TGTGCCAGCTCACCAAGGAGAGCGGGGCACACAGATACGCAGTATTTT
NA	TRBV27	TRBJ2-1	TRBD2	CASSLSRDKRGGSNEQFF	TGTGCCAGCAGTTTATCGAGGGATAAGCGGGGGGGCTCCAATGAGCAGTTCTTC
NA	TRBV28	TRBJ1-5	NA	CASSFRTGKDSSNQPQHF	TGTGCCAGCAGTTTTCGCACAGGGAAGGATTCGAGCAATCAGCCCCAGCATTTT